This T cell receptor (beta chain) was profiled in a study of blood T cell repertoires in COVID-19 (dated by TCRdb to 2018 to 2020). Study-wide context: Samples covering the acute and convalescent phases of COVID-19 were provided by collaborators in the United States, Italy and Spain. The material from the prospective study consisted of cDNA or gDNA derived from T cells, B-cell-depleted T cells, or PBMCs. Deeply sampled blood TCRbeta repertoires from subjects exposed to, actively infected with, or recovered from COVID-19 were included in the dataset. The repertoires were released in a freely available public database intended as a resource for research on the immune response to SARS-CoV-2. The samples were drawn from the first 160 participants of the ongoing ImmuneRACE study and from some 1,300 subjects provided by 6 global collaborators. Nearly every sample came with metadata listing a de-identified subject ID, COVID-19 status, age in years and sex. Where available, HLA class I and class II types were taken from metadata supplied by the sample provider and were not determined by assay-based typing. Points the paper makes about the study in general: Clinical and demographic metadata were provided uncurated, with the amount varying by source and participant.

With respect to this clone: The target of this receptor is not known. No qualities accompany the bases; no much larger clone lies one base away.

Whole blood was collected in K2EDTA tubes by collaborating institutions according to the institutions' own protocols. Collaborator samples were shipped for TCRbeta analysis as frozen whole blood, isolated PBMCs, or DNA extracted from either sample type. TCRbeta CDR3 regions were amplified from genomic DNA by means of the immunoSEQ Assay, a bias-controlled multiplex PCR. On the authors' methods: The number of nucleated cells in each sample was estimated from the amplification of reference gene primers within the assay. To quantify the absolute abundance of each unique TCRbeta CDR3 rearrangement, sequence reads were collapsed and filtered. Productive Simpson clonality was computed per sample as the square root of Simpson's diversity index over productive rearrangements. The clones in this table, taken by TCRdb from immuneACCESS, are in-frame only. Not every clone is retained; where verified, under half of the shortfall comes from an unresolved V gene, and the cause of the rest is unknown. The V and J calls and clone size come from that table; D and trimming were worked out from the DNA. This sample gives about 110,000 clones in total; approximately 89% of them show up just once. About 4.5% of the sample belongs to the ten largest clones.

There are 12 amino acids in the CDR3, from cysteine to phenylalanine inclusive. Of all the DNA, just the CDR3 is kept, 36 bases in frame from base 1. CDR1 and CDR2 (GTSNPN, SVGIG) derive from the germline V gene (reference sequence). V sheds 1 base and J sheds 4 bases, leaving 7 bases between their ends. The chain was built from TRBV30 and TRBJ1-1, with no confidently assigned D gene. The receptor was derived from a man aged 35 to 55 with acute or convalescent COVID-19. Sequences were obtained from peripheral blood. The nucleotide sequence reads as follows: TGTGCCTGGAGTGAGGGAGCCACTGAAGCTTTCTTT. Its coded protein is CAWSEGATEAFF.